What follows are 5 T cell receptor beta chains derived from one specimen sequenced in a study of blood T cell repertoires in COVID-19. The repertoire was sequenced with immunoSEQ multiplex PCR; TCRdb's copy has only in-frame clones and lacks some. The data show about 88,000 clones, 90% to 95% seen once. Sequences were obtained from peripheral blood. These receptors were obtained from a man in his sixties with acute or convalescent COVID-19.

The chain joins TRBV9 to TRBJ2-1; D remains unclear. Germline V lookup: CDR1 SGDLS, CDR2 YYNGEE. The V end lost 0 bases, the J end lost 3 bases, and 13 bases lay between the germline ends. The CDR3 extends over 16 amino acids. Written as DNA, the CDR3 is TGTGCCAGCAGCGTAGAGGCGACAACAGACTACAATGAGCAGTTCTTC. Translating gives CASSVEATTDYNEQFF.

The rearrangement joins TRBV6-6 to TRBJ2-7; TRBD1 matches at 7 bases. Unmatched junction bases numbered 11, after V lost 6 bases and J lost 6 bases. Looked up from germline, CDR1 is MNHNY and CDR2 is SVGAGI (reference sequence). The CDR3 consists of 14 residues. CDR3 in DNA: TGTGCCAGCAGGGGACAGACCCAAGTCGGCGAGCAGTACTTC. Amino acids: CASRGQTQVGEQYF.

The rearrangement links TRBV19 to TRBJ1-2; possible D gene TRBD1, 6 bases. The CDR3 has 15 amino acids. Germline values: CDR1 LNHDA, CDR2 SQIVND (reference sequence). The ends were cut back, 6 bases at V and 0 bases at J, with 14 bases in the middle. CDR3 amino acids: CASSYRESSNYGYTF. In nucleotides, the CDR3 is TGTGCCAGTAGCTACAGGGAGAGCTCTAACTATGGCTACACCTTC.

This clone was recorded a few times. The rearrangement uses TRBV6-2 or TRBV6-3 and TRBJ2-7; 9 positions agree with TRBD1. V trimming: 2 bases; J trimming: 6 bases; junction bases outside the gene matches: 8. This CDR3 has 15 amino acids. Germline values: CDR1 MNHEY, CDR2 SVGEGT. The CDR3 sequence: CASSYRGQGVSEQYF. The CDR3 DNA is TGTGCCAGCAGTTACAGGGGACAGGGAGTCTCCGAGCAGTACTTC.

This chain's CDR3 is CASSYSITRTSGSDTQYF. CDR3 sequence (DNA): TGTGCCAGCAGTTACTCGATTACCCGGACTAGCGGGAGTGATACGCAGTATTTT. The V call is TRBV6-2 or TRBV6-3, the J call TRBJ2-3, with 13 nucleotides matching TRBD2. J gave up 6 bases and V 0 bases, and 9 bases lay outside the gene matches. Germline values: CDR1 MNHEY, CDR2 SVGEGT. This CDR3 has 18 amino acids.